These 24 T cell receptor beta chains originate from one sample sequenced in a study of blood T cell repertoires in COVID-19. This table comes from immunoSEQ multiplex PCR, and its TCRdb copy is limited to in-frame clones, with some not included. The sample yields 200,000 to 250,000 clones, roughly nine tenths seen once. The sequencing sample was made of PBMCs or T cells enriched from blood (not recorded which). These receptor sequences come from a young man who had recovered from COVID-19.

The chain employs TRBV2 and TRBJ2-3; D gene unclear. CDR3 length: 14 amino acids. V lost 8 bases and J lost 0, with 12 bases in between. From germline, CDR1 is SNHLY and CDR2 FYNNEI. This CDR3 reads CASPGWNSTDTQYF. The CDR3 coding sequence is TGTGCCAGCCCCGGGTGGAATAGCACAGATACGCAGTATTTT.

This clone was recorded only once. The chain employs TRBV20-1 and TRBJ1-2; tentative D call: TRBD1 (6 bases). This CDR3 region has 11 residues. Germline V gives CDR1 DFQATT, CDR2 SNEGSKA (reference sequence). Trimming took 7 bases from V and 1 from J, leaving 7 bases between them. DNA for the CDR3: TGCAGTGGACAGGATAACTATGGCTACACCTTC. Translation: CSGQDNYGYTF.

CDR3 sequence (DNA): TGTGCCACTACCGGGGACTCTGAAGCTTTCTTT. Amino acids: CATTGDSEAFF. This chain uses TRBV5-4 with TRBJ1-1; possibly TRBD1 for D (5 bases). Between the trimmed V and J ends, which lost 9 bases and 6 bases, there was a span of 12 bases. From germline, CDR1 is SGHNT and CDR2 YYREEE (reference sequence). The CDR3 sequence is 11 residues long.

V gene TRBV5-1 combines with J gene TRBJ2-5; TRBD1 is a possible D gene (6 bases). The CDR3 is 14 residues long. Trimming left V 5 bases short and J 5 bases short, with 16 bases between. Germline CDR1 is SGHRS and CDR2 is YFSETQ. The CDR3 spells CASSRGRGRETQYF. The DNA for the CDR3 is TGCGCCAGCAGTCGGGGCAGGGGAAGGGAGACCCAGTACTTC.

This clone showed up just once. The gene calls are TRBV5-1 and TRBJ2-3; D is perhaps TRBD1 (6 bases). The CDR3 runs 17 residues. From germline, CDR1 is SGHRS and CDR2 YFSETQ. Deletions cut 4 bases from V and 0 bases from J, with 18 bases between. Written as DNA, the CDR3 is TGCGCCAGCAGCCTACCATACAGGGTTACTAGCACAGATACGCAGTATTTT. This codes for CASSLPYRVTSTDTQYF.

The genes are TRBV28 and TRBJ1-4, with a possible D match to TRBD1 (6 bases). V was pared by 6 bases and J by 7 bases, with 18 bases between. The CDR3 has 15 amino acids. The germline CDR1 and CDR2 sequences are MDHEN and SYDVKM. The DNA of the CDR3 is TGTGCCAGCAGACACCTCAGGGGCGACAGTGAAAAACTGTTTTTT. It is translated as CASRHLRGDSEKLFF.

This clone has just a few counts. The V and J genes are TRBV2 and TRBJ2-1, with 11 nucleotides matching TRBD2. The CDR3 has 14 amino acids. The ends lost 9 bases at V and 5 bases at J; junction bases unmatched: 6. Germline assignment: CDR1 SNHLY and CDR2 FYNNEI. The CDR3 sequence: CASYRLAGNNEQFF. The CDR3 DNA is TGTGCCAGTTATCGACTAGCGGGGAACAATGAGCAGTTCTTC.

J is TRBJ2-1 and V is TRBV27; tentative D call: TRBD1 (6 bases). The length of the CDR3 is 11 residues. The germline V and J ends were trimmed by 6 bases and 8 bases, with 8 bases remaining between them. In germline, CDR1 is MNHEY, CDR2 SMNVEV (reference sequence). DNA for the CDR3: TGTGCCAGCAGCAGGGGCCATGAGCAGTTCTTC. This encodes CASSRGHEQFF.

This clone was counted between two and nine times. V is TRBV7-2 and J is TRBJ2-1; D not certain. The CDR3 is made up of 14 amino acids. Between the trimmed V and J ends, which lost 3 bases and 4 bases, there was a span of 10 bases. Germline V gene sequence: CDR1 SGHTA, CDR2 FQGNSA. The CDR3 DNA reads TGTGCCAGCAGCTTTTCCTACGAGTACAATGAGCAGTTCTTC. Translation: CASSFSYEYNEQFF.

The chain has TRBV9 and TRBJ2-1; 7 bases are a match to TRBD1. CDR1 and CDR2 (germline): SGDLS, YYNGEE. With V trimmed by 4 bases and J by 2 bases, 12 bases remained unmatched. This CDR3 is 17 amino acids long. The CDR3 DNA reads as TGTGCCAGCAGCCCCGCTAAGACAGGGTGGCCCTACAATGAGCAGTTCTTC. Amino acid sequence: CASSPAKTGWPYNEQFF.

This clone appeared a single time. V is TRBV30 and J is TRBJ2-4; weak D call: TRBD2 (5 bases). Per germline, CDR1 GTSNPN and CDR2 SVGIG (reference sequence). The ends were cut back, 0 bases at V and 10 bases at J, with 10 bases in the middle. The CDR3 is 12 amino acids. The CDR3 is CAWSVEGNIQYF. The CDR3 DNA follows: TGTGCCTGGAGTGTTGAGGGAAATATTCAGTACTTC.

The chain joins TRBV7-9 to TRBJ1-5; TRBD1 might be the D (6 bases). Trimming took off 1 base at V and 7 bases at J, with 14 bases between the two ends. The CDR3 length is 15 residues. CDR1 SEHNR and CDR2 FQNEAQ come from the germline V gene (reference sequence). The CDR3 here is CASSLEGGPRQPQHF. CDR3 DNA: TGTGCCAGCAGCTTAGAGGGGGGGCCTCGGCAGCCCCAGCATTTT.

CDR3 sequence (DNA): TGTGCCAGCAGCCCGGGTTGGAGGGTACGACCTAGCACAGATACGCAGTATTTT. It is translated as CASSPGWRVRPSTDTQYF. The rearrangement links TRBV7-2 to TRBJ2-3; weak D call: TRBD2 (6 bases). Germline lookup yields CDR1 SGHTA and CDR2 FQGNSA. The CDR3 is 18 amino acids. With 5 bases removed from V and 0 bases from J, the gap between germline ends came to 21 bases.

The chain links TRBV6-5 to TRBJ1-2; the match to TRBD1 covers 9 bases. This CDR3 region has 15 residues. Germline V gives CDR1 MNHEY, CDR2 SVGAGI. V lost 0 bases and J lost 7; bases outside the gene matches: 6. CDR3 loop: CASSYSMTGGSGYTF. The CDR3 bases are TGTGCCAGCAGTTACTCGATGACAGGGGGTAGTGGCTACACCTTC.

This chain links TRBV9 with TRBJ2-7; D is possibly TRBD1 (6 bases). Germline V gives CDR1 SGDLS, CDR2 YYNGEE. The CDR3 extends over 15 amino acids. V was cut by 0 bases and J by 2 bases, with 12 bases left in between. The CDR3 nucleotides read TGTGCCAGCAGCGTAGAAGGGGGTCCAACCTACGAGCAGTACTTC. Residues: CASSVEGGPTYEQYF.

The chain recombines TRBV4-1 with TRBJ2-7; perhaps TRBD2 as D (5 bases). Deletions cut 0 bases from V and 4 bases from J, with 16 bases between. Germline CDR1 MGHRA, CDR2 YSYEKL. The CDR3 contains 16 residues. The CDR3 region is CASSQDVFGGRYEQYF. The CDR3 coding sequence is TGCGCCAGCAGCCAAGACGTCTTCGGAGGTCGGTACGAGCAGTACTTC.

The V and J genes are TRBV30 and TRBJ1-4; 7 bases fit TRBD1. Germline trimming cut 5 bases from V and 8 bases from J; bases unmatched to any gene: 11. This CDR3 is 14 amino acids long. Per the germline V gene, CDR1 is GTSNPN and CDR2 is SVGIG (reference sequence). The CDR3 DNA sequence: TGTGCCTGGGGAGGACAGGCGGTCGGAGAAAAACTGTTTTTT. Translation gives CAWGGQAVGEKLFF.

The chain links TRBV28 to TRBJ1-1; D remains ambiguous. V was clipped by 4 bases and J by 4 bases, with 25 bases between them. The germline V gene encodes CDR1 MDHEN and CDR2 SYDVKM. The CDR3 runs 18 residues. The DNA for the CDR3 is TGTGCCAGCAGTTCCCACCCGCGCTACGTGAGTTTTACCACTGAAGCTTTCTTT. It encodes CASSSHPRYVSFTTEAFF.

The chain couples TRBV11-2 to TRBJ2-7, with TRBD2 as a possible D gene (5 bases). V lost 0 bases and J lost 3, with 12 bases in between. The CDR3 is 15 amino acids. Per the germline V gene, CDR1 is SGHAT and CDR2 is FQNNGV. The CDR3 coding sequence is TGTGCCAGCAGCTTAGATGTGGACTCCCGCTACGAGCAGTACTTC. Translated: CASSLDVDSRYEQYF.

The chain combines TRBV7-9 with TRBJ1-6; D unclear. CDR3 size: 16 residues. The V and J ends lost 5 bases and 0 bases respectively, with 11 bases between them. Germline loops: CDR1 SEHNR, CDR2 FQNEAQ (reference sequence). The CDR3 loop reads CASSKSQSSYNSPLHF. CDR3 DNA sequence: TGTGCCAGCAGCAAGTCACAGAGCTCCTATAATTCACCCCTCCACTTT.

This clone was observed a handful of times. The genes are TRBV5-1 and TRBJ2-3; TRBD2 is a possible D gene (6 bases). Trimming removed 0 bases at V and 2 bases at J, with 10 bases between. This CDR3 comprises 15 residues. Germline assignment: CDR1 SGHRS and CDR2 YFSETQ. The CDR3 protein is CASSLDSGHTDTQYF. CDR3 sequence (DNA): TGCGCCAGCAGCTTGGATAGCGGCCACACAGATACGCAGTATTTT.

V usage is TRBV7-2 and J usage is TRBJ2-4, with D perhaps matching TRBD2 (6 bases). V was cut by 1 base and J by 7 bases, with 17 bases left in between. Germline CDR1 SGHTA, CDR2 FQGNSA. This CDR3 has 16 residues. The DNA of the CDR3 is TGTGCCAGCAGCTTAGTAGGTGGGGGGATACCTAACATTCAGTACTTC. Protein sequence: CASSLVGGGIPNIQYF.

This chain joins TRBV20-1 and TRBJ2-2; no definite D call. The CDR3 is 11 amino acids. Trimming removed 3 bases at V and 7 bases at J, with 6 bases between. CDR1 and CDR2 from the germline V gene are DFQATT and SNEGSKA (reference sequence). The DNA of the CDR3 is TGCAGTGCTAGCGTTAACGGGGAGCTGTTTTTT. It specifies CSASVNGELFF.

This chain links TRBV18 with TRBJ1-6, with 7 nucleotides matching TRBD1. Unmatched junction bases numbered 17, after V lost 6 bases and J lost 0 bases. The CDR3 has 20 residues. In germline, CDR1 is KGHSH, CDR2 LQKENI. In DNA form, the CDR3 reads TGTGCCAGCTCGTCTACAAGGACAGGCTCCACTAGCTCCTATAATTCACCCCTCCACTTT. It codes for CASSSTRTGSTSSYNSPLHF. Filled out from reference TRBV18 and TRBJ1-6, the complete variable domain reads NAGVMQNPRHLVRRRGQEARLRCSPMKGHSHVYWYRQLPEEGLKFMVYLQKENIIDESGMPKERFSAEFPKEGPSILRIQQVVRGDSAAYFCASSSTRTGSTSSYNSPLHFGNGTRLTVT.